The rows below give T cell receptor beta chains drawn from one sample of a study of Ad26.COV2.S vaccination and SARS-CoV-2 variants. Measured with immunoSEQ multiplex PCR; TCRdb has only the in-frame clones, and not every one. Of about 390,000 clones listed, roughly nine tenths are singletons. This specimen was peripheral blood, taken in a trial of Ad26.COV2.S vaccine versus placebo. The receptors originated from a person between 18 and 59 years old who received the Ad26.COV2.S COVID-19 vaccine or a placebo. The CDR3 runs from the conserved cysteine through the conserved F or W. D genes are given only for firm matches. Expanded clones are given a class, and other clones once, few, many or no size at all.

J: TRBJ1-1; size: .; V: TRBV6-2/TRBV6-3; D: .; CDR3: CASSLYRTMMNTEAFF; DNA: TGTGCCAGCAGTCTCTACAGGACAATGATGAACACTGAAGCTTTCTTT
J: TRBJ1-5; size: .; V: TRBV18; D: .; CDR3: CASSPESDQPQHF; DNA: TGTGCCAGCTCACCGGAGTCGGATCAGCCCCAGCATTTT
J: TRBJ1-1; size: .; V: TRBV7-2; D: .; CDR3: CASSPGPMNTEAFF; DNA: TGTGCCAGCAGCCCGGGGCCGATGAACACTGAAGCTTTCTTT
J: TRBJ2-1; size: .; V: TRBV7-8; D: .; CDR3: CASTNGDHYNEQFF; DNA: TGTGCCAGCACGAACGGGGATCATTACAATGAGCAGTTCTTC
J: TRBJ1-6; size: .; V: TRBV11-2; D: .; CDR3: CASRSSYNSPLHF; DNA: TGTGCCAGCAGGAGCTCCTATAATTCACCCCTCCACTTT
J: TRBJ2-3; size: .; V: TRBV11-3; D: .; CDR3: CASSLGWTGTDTQYF; DNA: TGTGCCAGCAGCTTAGGGTGGACAGGCACAGATACGCAGTATTTT
J: TRBJ1-1; size: .; V: TRBV5-1; D: .; CDR3: CASSFGSEAFF; DNA: TGCGCCAGCAGCTTTGGCTCAGAAGCTTTCTTT
J: TRBJ2-1; size: .; V: TRBV4-1; D: TRBD2; CDR3: CASSQEGSSGGYNEQFF; DNA: TGCGCCAGCAGCCAAGAAGGGTCTAGCGGGGGGTACAATGAGCAGTTCTTC
J: TRBJ1-4; size: .; V: TRBV6-6; D: TRBD1; CDR3: CASSRTGSNEKLFF; DNA: TGTGCCAGCAGCCGGACAGGGAGTAATGAAAAACTGTTTTTT
J: TRBJ1-6; size: .; V: TRBV27; D: .; CDR3: CASSDLLGPLHF; DNA: TGTGCCAGCAGTGACCTTCTAGGGCCCCTCCACTTT
J: TRBJ2-3; size: .; V: TRBV3-1/TRBV3-2; D: TRBD2; CDR3: CASSPQRETGTDTQYF; DNA: TGTGCCAGCAGCCCACAGCGGGAGACCGGCACAGATACGCAGTATTTT
J: TRBJ1-2; size: .; V: TRBV5-6; D: .; CDR3: CASSLGRAGNYGYTF; DNA: TGTGCCAGCAGCTTGGGGAGGGCTGGTAACTATGGCTACACCTTC
J: TRBJ1-5; size: .; V: TRBV19; D: TRBD1; CDR3: CASSKTGVQPQHF; DNA: TGTGCCAGTAGTAAGACAGGGGTCCAGCCCCAGCATTTT
J: TRBJ1-1; size: .; V: TRBV7-2; D: .; CDR3: CASALYRNTEAFF; DNA: TGTGCCAGCGCCCTATACAGGAACACTGAAGCTTTCTTT
J: TRBJ1-2; size: .; V: TRBV3-1/TRBV3-2; D: .; CDR3: CASSQDARYYPSLGYTF; DNA: TGTGCCAGCAGCCAAGATGCCCGTTACTACCCCTCTCTCGGCTACACCTTC
J: TRBJ1-4; size: few; V: TRBV6-5; D: .; CDR3: CATKWTSTNEKLFF; DNA: TGTGCCACAAAATGGACCTCAACTAATGAAAAACTGTTTTTT
J: TRBJ2-1; size: .; V: TRBV6-6; D: .; CDR3: CASSYSNVYNEQFF; DNA: TGTGCCAGCAGTTACTCCAACGTTTACAATGAGCAGTTCTTC
J: TRBJ1-1; size: .; V: TRBV6-5; D: .; CDR3: CASSQPRAGLPEAFF; DNA: TGTGCCAGCAGTCAGCCCCGGGCAGGGCTACCTGAAGCTTTCTTT
J: TRBJ2-3; size: .; V: TRBV6-1; D: .; CDR3: CASSEDGTDTQYF; DNA: TGTGCCAGCAGTGAAGATGGCACAGATACGCAGTATTTT
J: TRBJ2-1; size: .; V: TRBV6-6; D: .; CDR3: CASSYSRIRSLGEQFF; DNA: TGTGCCAGCAGTTACTCGCGGATTCGCTCCTTGGGTGAGCAGTTCTTC
J: TRBJ1-1; size: .; V: TRBV4-1; D: TRBD1; CDR3: CASSQRTGMNTEAFF; DNA: TGCGCCAGCAGCCAACGGACAGGGATGAACACTGAAGCTTTCTTT
J: TRBJ1-2; size: .; V: TRBV5-8; D: .; CDR3: CASSLDGQYGYTF; DNA: TGTGCCAGCAGCTTGGATGGACAGTATGGCTACACCTTC
J: TRBJ2-1; size: .; V: TRBV7-9; D: .; CDR3: CASSLGGDEQFF; DNA: TGTGCCAGCAGCTTAGGCGGGGACGAGCAGTTCTTC
J: TRBJ2-2; size: .; V: TRBV2; D: TRBD1; CDR3: CASSEILGQGQGTDGELFF; DNA: TGTGCCAGCAGTGAAATCTTAGGGCAGGGACAGGGGACAGACGGGGAGCTGTTTTTT
J: TRBJ2-2; size: .; V: TRBV19; D: TRBD2; CDR3: CASSTSGGTGELFF; DNA: TGTGCCAGTAGTACTAGCGGGGGCACCGGGGAGCTGTTTTTT
J: TRBJ2-5; size: .; V: TRBV3-1/TRBV3-2; D: .; CDR3: CASSRQVQETQYF; DNA: TGTGCCAGCAGCCGACAGGTACAAGAGACCCAGTACTTC
J: TRBJ2-2; size: .; V: TRBV3-1/TRBV3-2; D: .; CDR3: CASSQGAGLDPGELFF; DNA: TGTGCCAGCAGCCAAGGAGCAGGGTTGGATCCCGGGGAGCTGTTTTTT
J: TRBJ1-1; size: .; V: TRBV12-5; D: .; CDR3: CASGGEAGTEAFF; DNA: TGTGCTAGTGGGGGGGAAGCCGGCACTGAAGCTTTCTTT
J: TRBJ2-2; size: .; V: TRBV12-3/TRBV12-4; D: .; CDR3: CASSFSGELFF; DNA: TGTGCCAGCAGTTTTTCCGGGGAGCTGTTTTTT
J: TRBJ2-5; size: .; V: TRBV5-8; D: .; CDR3: CASSLGLVAQETQYF; DNA: TGTGCCAGCAGCTTGGGGCTGGTGGCCCAAGAGACCCAGTACTTC
J: TRBJ1-1; size: .; V: TRBV4-1; D: TRBD1; CDR3: CASSQGGTATMNTEAFF; DNA: TGCGCCAGCAGCCAGGGTGGGACAGCTACTATGAACACTGAAGCTTTCTTT
J: TRBJ1-1; size: .; V: TRBV6-5; D: .; CDR3: CASRRQENTEAFF; DNA: TGTGCCAGTAGAAGACAGGAGAACACTGAAGCTTTCTTT
J: TRBJ1-3; size: .; V: TRBV3-1/TRBV3-2; D: TRBD1; CDR3: CASSRDRASYSGNTIYF; DNA: TGTGCCAGCAGCAGGGACAGGGCAAGCTACTCTGGAAACACCATATATTTT
J: TRBJ2-7; size: .; V: TRBV4-1; D: TRBD2; CDR3: CASSQDTLAGSYEQYF; DNA: TGCGCCAGCAGCCAAGATACCCTAGCGGGGTCCTACGAGCAGTACTTC
J: TRBJ1-5; size: .; V: TRBV4-1; D: TRBD1; CDR3: CASSQDRGAGGDGNQPQHF; DNA: TGCGCCAGCAGCCAAGATCGTGGCGCAGGGGGAGATGGCAATCAGCCCCAGCATTTT